This note documents a single T cell receptor beta chain sequence. Its antigen remains unknown. The PCR was carried out with 60 Vbeta primers and 13 Jbeta primers. Clones were sequenced by immunoSEQ multiplex PCR, and TCRdb holds only the in-frame ones, with some missing. The sample yields more than 95,000 clones, around 60% seen once. These data belong to a study of cytomegalovirus exposure and HLA in healthy donors. Study overall: About 80 million unique TCRs from HLA-typed donors made up an early data release. Study results and caveats: A later analysis associated 15,000 or so TCR beta sequences with HLA alleles at a 0.05 false discovery rate. For presence/absence analyses, sequencing depth was assumed to be roughly uniform across donors.

This CDR3 has 16 amino acids. V was clipped by 4 bases and J by 1 base; unmatched bases: 8. The germline gives CDR1 MGHRA, CDR2 YSYEKL. Likely unrecorded immune exposures existed in these nominally healthy donors. Sequencing was carried out using PBMCs. The receptor was isolated from a man aged 55 to 70 in good health and CMV-seronegative. The J gene is TRBJ2-3, the V gene TRBV4-1; TRBD1 aligns across 7 bases. The DNA for the CDR3 is TGCGCCAGCAGCCGTGACAGGGTAGGTGGCACAGATACGCAGTATTTT. It translates to CASSRDRVGGTDTQYF.